A single sample gave rise to the 21 T cell receptor beta chains below, sequenced in a study of cytomegalovirus exposure and HLA in healthy donors. The PCR used 60 Vbeta and 13 Jbeta primers. Only in-frame clones appear in the TCRdb table, and some are missing; sequencing was by immunoSEQ multiplex PCR. The data include about 60,000 clones; the top ten clones carry approximately 8.9%. Source material: PBMCs. Source of these receptors: a man over 45 in good health and CMV-seropositive.

Turning to this clone: The missing conserved phenylalanine or tryptophan at the end of this CDR3 makes a read error likely. The chain recombines TRBV9 with TRBJ2-3; 11 bases are shared with TRBD2. The CDR3 is made up of 18 amino acids. Per the germline V gene, CDR1 is SGDLS and CDR2 is YYNGEE. After removal of 4 bases from V and 0 bases from J, the junction contained 10 bases not matched to a gene. CDR3 region: CASSLRTSGFTSTDTQYL. The CDR3 DNA reads as TGTGCCAGCAGCCTCCGGACTAGCGGGTTTACTAGCACAGATACGCAGTATCTT.

The rearrangement uses TRBV28 and TRBJ2-7; perhaps TRBD2 as D (5 bases). The CDR3 sequence is 14 residues long. From germline, CDR1 is MDHEN and CDR2 SYDVKM. The V and J ends lost 8 bases and 2 bases respectively, with 16 bases between them. The CDR3 nucleotides are TGTGCCAGCTTTACCCTACACGGGGCCTACGAGCAGTACTTC. Translated, it gives CASFTLHGAYEQYF.

The V and J genes are TRBV15 and TRBJ1-2; D not certain. Trimming pared 0 bases from V and 8 bases from J, leaving 10 bases between. The CDR3 contains 13 residues. The germline CDR1 and CDR2 sequences are LNHNV and YYDKDF (reference sequence). CDR3 sequence reads: CATSRDRVYGYTF. In nucleotides, the CDR3 is TGTGCCACCAGCAGAGATCGGGTTTACGGCTACACCTTC.

The rearrangement links TRBV9 to TRBJ2-3; 7 positions agree with TRBD2. With 2 bases clipped from V and 4 bases from J, the junction kept 4 bases outside the gene matches. Germline V lookup: CDR1 SGDLS, CDR2 YYNGEE. This CDR3 has 14 residues. The CDR3 is CASSVRGGADTQYF. The DNA of the CDR3 is TGTGCCAGCAGCGTCCGCGGGGGAGCAGATACGCAGTATTTT.

This sequence joins TRBV19 and TRBJ1-1; D is unresolved. The CDR3 contains 16 residues. The V end lost 3 bases, the J end lost 4 bases, and 18 bases lay between the germline ends. Germline loops: CDR1 LNHDA, CDR2 SQIVND (reference sequence). The CDR3 nucleotides are TGTGCCAGTAGTATTGATCCGACGTGGCGCGGCACTGAAGCTTTCTTT. Its translation: CASSIDPTWRGTEAFF.

The chain carries TRBV4-1 and TRBJ1-1, with D unclear. V shed 4 bases and J shed 0 bases, with 12 bases lying between them. This CDR3 spans 15 amino acids. Germline V CDR1 and CDR2: MGHRA, YSYEKL. For the CDR3, the DNA is TGCGCCAGCAGCCCCACGGAGCACTTGAACACTGAAGCTTTCTTT. This codes for CASSPTEHLNTEAFF.

The chain joins TRBV19 to TRBJ1-5, with a tentative D call TRBD1 (5 bases). The V end lost 5 bases, the J end lost 3 bases, and 17 bases lay between the germline ends. The CDR3 runs 16 residues. The germline CDR1 and CDR2 sequences are LNHDA and SQIVND (reference sequence). The CDR3 region is CASSLQRGVNNQPQHF. The DNA for the CDR3 is TGTGCCAGTAGTCTTCAACGGGGGGTGAACAATCAGCCCCAGCATTTT. Looking up the rest from reference TRBV19 and TRBJ1-5 gives the full variable domain: DGGITQSPKYLFRKEGQNVTLSCEQNLNHDAMYWYRQDPGQGLRLIYYSQIVNDFQKGDIAEGYSVSREKKESFPLTVTSAQKNPTAFYLCASSLQRGVNNQPQHFGDGTRLSIL.

The rearrangement links TRBV19 to TRBJ1-2; 12 bases agree with TRBD1. CDR1 LNHDA and CDR2 SQIVND come from the germline V gene (reference sequence). V was clipped by 3 bases and J by 4 bases; unmatched bases: 9. This CDR3 contains 17 residues. DNA for the CDR3: TGTGCCAGTAGTATCGCGGGACAGGGGGCCTCTGTCTATGGCTACACCTTC. It specifies CASSIAGQGASVYGYTF.

The rearrangement links TRBV4-2 to TRBJ2-5, with 10 bases identical to TRBD2. The germline CDR1 and CDR2 sequences are LGHNA and YNFKEQ. The CDR3 consists of 16 residues. V was pared by 4 bases and J by 0 bases, with 5 bases of the junction left unmatched. The CDR3 sequence: CASSPRTSGYQETQYF. CDR3 nucleotides: TGTGCCAGCAGCCCCCGGACTAGCGGATACCAAGAGACCCAGTACTTC.

The rearrangement links TRBV29-1 to TRBJ2-5, with TRBD1 identical over 9 bases. The DNA matches TRBJ2-7 better at its end, which makes the J call doubtful. Germline assignment: CDR1 SQVTM and CDR2 ANQGSEA. CDR3 size: 15 residues. The CDR3 nucleotides are TGCAGCGTTGGAGTCTACAGGGGGCCTAACTACGAGCAGTACTTC. It yields the protein CSVGVYRGPNYEQYF.

The chain combines TRBV7-9 with TRBJ1-1; D is undetermined. Germline V CDR1 and CDR2: SEHNR, FQNEAQ (reference sequence). V dropped 3 bases and J dropped 1 base, with 6 bases sitting between them. There are 13 residues in the CDR3. The CDR3 DNA follows: TGTGCCAGCAGCTTTGGCACGAACACTGAAGCTTTCTTT. It codes for CASSFGTNTEAFF.

The chain uses TRBV7-6 and TRBJ2-7; D ambiguous. Germline CDR1 reads SGHVS; CDR2 reads FNYEAQ. The CDR3 runs to 14 residues. Trimming removed 1 base at V and 0 bases at J, with 7 bases between. CDR3 sequence (DNA): TGTGCCAGCAGCTTAGGGGCCAGCTCCTACGAGCAGTACTTC. Translated, it gives CASSLGASSYEQYF.

V usage is TRBV28 and J usage is TRBJ2-6, with D uncertain. Germline loops: CDR1 MDHEN, CDR2 SYDVKM. This CDR3 has 13 residues. Trimming stripped 4 bases from V and 4 bases from J, with 5 bases between. This CDR3 is CASSSLGANVLTF. For the CDR3, the DNA is TGTGCCAGCAGTTCCCTCGGGGCCAACGTCCTGACTTTC.

CDR3 residues: CASSLQGAAGELFF. The CDR3 coding sequence is TGTGCCAGCAGCCTACAGGGGGCGGCCGGGGAGCTGTTTTTT. This chain joins TRBV11-3 and TRBJ2-2; TRBD1 matches 9 bases. This CDR3 is 14 amino acids long. The germline gives CDR1 SGHNT, CDR2 YENEEA. Trimming cost V 5 bases and J 6 bases; bases outside gene matches: 4.

DNA of the CDR3: TGTGCCAGCAGCGGACTAGCGGGATCTTCGCAGTACTTC. Its translation is CASSGLAGSSQYF. J is TRBJ2-7 and V is TRBV7-2; the match to TRBD2 covers 12 bases. J gave up 9 bases and V 5 bases, and 5 bases lay outside the gene matches. From germline, CDR1 is SGHTA and CDR2 FQGNSA. The CDR3 runs to 13 residues.

The CDR3 loop is CASSLREGAQPQHF. Written as DNA, the CDR3 is TGTGCCAGCAGTCTAAGGGAGGGAGCACAGCCCCAGCATTTT. The chain employs TRBV28 and TRBJ1-5; D ambiguous. The V end lost 5 bases, the J end lost 7 bases, and 15 bases lay between the germline ends. Germline values: CDR1 MDHEN, CDR2 SYDVKM. CDR3 length equals 14 residues.

The rearrangement uses TRBV18 and TRBJ1-1, with 7 bases fitting TRBD1. The V segment lost 3 bases and the J segment 1 base; nucleotides outside the gene matches: 8. This CDR3 has 16 residues. Germline lookup yields CDR1 KGHSH and CDR2 LQKENI. The CDR3 region has the DNA TGTGCCAGCTCACCCCTCATCGACAGGGCGAACACTGAAGCTTTCTTT. As protein: CASSPLIDRANTEAFF. The whole variable domain, remainder taken from reference TRBV18 and TRBJ1-1, is NAGVMQNPRHLVRRRGQEARLRCSPMKGHSHVYWYRQLPEEGLKFMVYLQKENIIDESGMPKERFSAEFPKEGPSILRIQQVVRGDSAAYFCASSPLIDRANTEAFFGQGTRLTVV.

V gene TRBV13 combines with J gene TRBJ2-3; 10 bases are shared with TRBD2. Trimming at V came to 4 bases and at J to 3 bases, leaving 13 bases not matched to a gene. CDR1 is PRHDT, CDR2 FYEKMQ, per germline (reference sequence). This CDR3 spans 18 amino acids. The CDR3 loop reads CASSSRMRAGGVTDTQYF. CDR3 nucleotide sequence: TGTGCCAGCAGCTCACGCATGCGAGCGGGGGGGGTTACAGATACGCAGTATTTT.

The rearrangement uses TRBV30 and TRBJ1-2; D might be TRBD1 (5 bases). Trimming took off 4 bases at V and 4 bases at J, with 19 bases between the two ends. The CDR3 has 15 residues. Germline V gene data show CDR1 as GTSNPN and CDR2 as SVGIG (reference sequence). CDR3 DNA sequence: TGTGCCTGGAATGACAGTCCTATTGGATTCTATGGCTACACCTTC. This sequence encodes CAWNDSPIGFYGYTF.

The rearrangement uses TRBV19 and TRBJ2-5; no clear D. Germline CDR1 and CDR2: LNHDA and SQIVND (reference sequence). This CDR3 contains 15 residues. Trimming took 6 bases from V and 0 from J, leaving 14 bases between them. The CDR3: CASSLTRLNQETQYF. CDR3 in DNA: TGTGCCAGTAGCCTCACCAGACTGAACCAAGAGACCCAGTACTTC.

The chain joins TRBV10-3 to TRBJ2-2; perhaps TRBD2 as D (5 bases). Trimming stripped 6 bases from V and 8 bases from J, with 19 bases between. The CDR3 contains 15 residues. The germline V gene encodes CDR1 ENHRY and CDR2 SYGVKD. The CDR3: CAISPRGVGTGELFF. The CDR3 nucleotides read TGTGCCATCAGCCCCCGGGGAGTGGGCACTGGGGAGCTGTTTTTT.